This TCR beta chain was sequenced in a study of blood T cells in healthy people across ages. With a J-beta primer mix and a sample-barcoded 5' primer, a second PCR ran about 6 to 11 cycles. One entry per CDR3 protein, called by TCRdb with MiXCR from the 5' RACE reads. There are roughly 1,300,000 distinct CDR3 sequences in the sample; almost 60% occur only once, and 6.5% to 8.5% lies in the top ten. Regarding the study as a whole: Correlation between TCR beta diversity and naive T cell percentage was strong. Using unsorted PBMCs precluded a conclusive naive versus antigen-experienced comparison.

Deletions cut 4 bases from V and 0 bases from J, with 16 bases between. The CDR3 has 18 amino acids. CDR1 LGHNA and CDR2 YNFKEQ come from the germline V gene. Donors were systemically healthy Caucasian individuals from Russia aged 6 to 90 years. This clonotype was detected a few times. The antigen remains undetermined. The TCR comes from a man aged 18 to 30 in good health. Sequencing was performed on blood. The rearrangement uses TRBV4-2 and TRBJ2-6; a weak D match, TRBD1 (5 bases). The CDR3 spells CASSRAVGEGSGANVLTF. The CDR3 bases are TGTGCCAGCAGCCGGGCCGTAGGGGAAGGCTCTGGGGCCAACGTCCTGACTTTC.